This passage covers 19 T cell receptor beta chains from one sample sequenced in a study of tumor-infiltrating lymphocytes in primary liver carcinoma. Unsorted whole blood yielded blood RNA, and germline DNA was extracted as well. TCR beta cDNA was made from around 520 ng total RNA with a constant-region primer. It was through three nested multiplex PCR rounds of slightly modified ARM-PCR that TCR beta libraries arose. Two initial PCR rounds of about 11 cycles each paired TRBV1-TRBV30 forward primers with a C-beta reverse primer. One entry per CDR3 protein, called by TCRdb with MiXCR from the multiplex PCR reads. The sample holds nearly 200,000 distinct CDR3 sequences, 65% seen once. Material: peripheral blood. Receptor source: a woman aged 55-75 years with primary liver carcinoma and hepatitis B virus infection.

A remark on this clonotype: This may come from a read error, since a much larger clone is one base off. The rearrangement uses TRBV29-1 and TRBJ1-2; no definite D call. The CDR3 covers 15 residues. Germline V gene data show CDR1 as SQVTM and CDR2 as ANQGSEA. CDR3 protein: CSVVLPGNPWYDYTF. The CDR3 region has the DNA TGCAGCGTTGTTCTTCCGGGAAACCCTTGGTATGACTACACCTTC.

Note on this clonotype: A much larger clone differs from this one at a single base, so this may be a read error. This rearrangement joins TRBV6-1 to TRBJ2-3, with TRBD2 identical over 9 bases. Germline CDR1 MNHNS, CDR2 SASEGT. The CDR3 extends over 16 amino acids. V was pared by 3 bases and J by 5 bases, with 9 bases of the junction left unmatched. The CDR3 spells CASSEGGRGFIDTQYF. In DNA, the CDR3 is TGTGCCAGCAGTGAGGGCGGGAGGGGTTTCATAGATACGCAGTATTTT.

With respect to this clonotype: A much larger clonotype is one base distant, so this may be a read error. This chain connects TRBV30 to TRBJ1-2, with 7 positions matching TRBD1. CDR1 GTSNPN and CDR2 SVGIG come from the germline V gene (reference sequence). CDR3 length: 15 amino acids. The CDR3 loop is CARRGPRGGTYGYTF. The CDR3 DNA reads TGTGCCAGGAGGGGGCCCCGTGGAGGGACCTATGGCTACACCTTC.

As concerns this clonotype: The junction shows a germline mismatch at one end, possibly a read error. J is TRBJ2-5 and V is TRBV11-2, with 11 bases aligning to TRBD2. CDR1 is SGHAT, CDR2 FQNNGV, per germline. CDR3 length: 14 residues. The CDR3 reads CASSLEPGTSGRVF. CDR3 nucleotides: TGTGCCAGCAGCTTAGAGCCCGGGACTAGCGGAAGGGTCTTC.

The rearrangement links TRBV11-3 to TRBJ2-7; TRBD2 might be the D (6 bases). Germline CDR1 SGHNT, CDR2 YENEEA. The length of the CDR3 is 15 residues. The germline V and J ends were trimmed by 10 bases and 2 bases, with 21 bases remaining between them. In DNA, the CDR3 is TGTGCCAACAGTTTAGGAGGGACTGGAGCCTACGAGCAGTACTTC. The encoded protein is CANSLGGTGAYEQYF.

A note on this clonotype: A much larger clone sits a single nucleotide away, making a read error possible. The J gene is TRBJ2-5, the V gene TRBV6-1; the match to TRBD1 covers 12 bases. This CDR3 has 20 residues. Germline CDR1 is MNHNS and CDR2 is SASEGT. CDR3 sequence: CASSEALIGGTGGIQGTQYF. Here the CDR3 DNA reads TGTGCCAGCAGTGAAGCGCTCATCGGGGGGACAGGGGGCATACAAGGGACCCAGTACTTC.

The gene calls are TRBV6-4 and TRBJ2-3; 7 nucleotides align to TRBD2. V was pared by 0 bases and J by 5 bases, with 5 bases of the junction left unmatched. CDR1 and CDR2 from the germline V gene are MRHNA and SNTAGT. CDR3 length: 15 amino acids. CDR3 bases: TGTGCCAGCAGTGACTCGTCTAGCGGTAGAGATACGCAGTATTTT. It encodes CASSDSSSGRDTQYF.

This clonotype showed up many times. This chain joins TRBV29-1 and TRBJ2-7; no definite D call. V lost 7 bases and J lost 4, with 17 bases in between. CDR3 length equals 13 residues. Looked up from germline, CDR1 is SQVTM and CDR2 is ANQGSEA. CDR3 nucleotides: TGCAGCGGATCACAAGGCAATATTTACGAGCAGTACTTC. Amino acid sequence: CSGSQGNIYEQYF.

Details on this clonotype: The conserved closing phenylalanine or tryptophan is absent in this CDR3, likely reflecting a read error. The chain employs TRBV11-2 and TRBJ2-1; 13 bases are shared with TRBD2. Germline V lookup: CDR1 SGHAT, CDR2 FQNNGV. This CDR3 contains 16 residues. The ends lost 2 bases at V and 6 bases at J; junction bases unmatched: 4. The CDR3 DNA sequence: TGTGCCAGCAGCTTATGGGGGACTAGCGGGACCAATGAGCAGTTCTCC. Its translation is CASSLWGTSGTNEQFS.

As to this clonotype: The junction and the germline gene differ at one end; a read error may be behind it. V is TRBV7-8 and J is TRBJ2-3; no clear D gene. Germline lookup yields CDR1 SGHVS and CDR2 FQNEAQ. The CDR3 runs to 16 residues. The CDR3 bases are TGTGCCGGCAGCTTAGTAAACCTATTGGGCACAGATACGCCGTATTTT. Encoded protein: CAGSLVNLLGTDTPYF.

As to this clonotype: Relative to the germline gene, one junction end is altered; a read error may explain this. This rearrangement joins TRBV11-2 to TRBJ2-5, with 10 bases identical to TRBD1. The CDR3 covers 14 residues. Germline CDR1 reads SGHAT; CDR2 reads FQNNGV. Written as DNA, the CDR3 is TGTGCCAACAGCATGACAGGGGGCGGTGAGACCCAGTACTTC. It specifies CANSMTGGGETQYF.

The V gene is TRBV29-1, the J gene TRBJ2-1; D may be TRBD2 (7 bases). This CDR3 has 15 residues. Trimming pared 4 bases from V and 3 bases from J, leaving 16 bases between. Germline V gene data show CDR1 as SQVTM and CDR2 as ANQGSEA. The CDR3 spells CSVGCRGGLYNEQFF. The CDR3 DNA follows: TGCAGCGTTGGTTGTAGGGGGGGTCTCTACAATGAGCAGTTCTTC.

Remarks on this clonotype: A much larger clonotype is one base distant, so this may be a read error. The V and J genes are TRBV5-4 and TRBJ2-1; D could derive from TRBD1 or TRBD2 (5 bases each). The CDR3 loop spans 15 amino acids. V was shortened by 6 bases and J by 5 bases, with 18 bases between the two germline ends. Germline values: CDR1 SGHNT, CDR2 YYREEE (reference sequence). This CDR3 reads CASNSRWDPDNEQFF. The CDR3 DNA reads TGTGCCAGCAACTCCCGCTGGGACCCGGACAATGAGCAGTTCTTC. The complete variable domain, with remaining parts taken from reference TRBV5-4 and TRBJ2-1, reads ETGVTQSPTHLIKTRGQQVTLRCSSQSGHNTVSWYQQALGQGPQFIFQYYREEENGRGNFPPRFSGLQFPNYSSELNVNALELDDSALYLCASNSRWDPDNEQFFGPGTRLTVL.

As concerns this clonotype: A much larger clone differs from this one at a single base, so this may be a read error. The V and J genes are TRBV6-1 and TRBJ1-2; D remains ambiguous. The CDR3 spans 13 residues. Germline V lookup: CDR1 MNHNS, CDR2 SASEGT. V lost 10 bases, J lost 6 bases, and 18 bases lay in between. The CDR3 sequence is CATSRSSGHGYTF. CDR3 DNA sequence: TGTGCCACCTCCAGGTCTTCTGGGCATGGCTACACCTTC.

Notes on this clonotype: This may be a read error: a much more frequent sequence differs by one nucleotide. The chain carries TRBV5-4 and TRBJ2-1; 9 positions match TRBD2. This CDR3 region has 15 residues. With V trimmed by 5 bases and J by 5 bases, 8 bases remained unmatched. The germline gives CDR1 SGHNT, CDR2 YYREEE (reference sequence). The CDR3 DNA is TGTGCCAGCAGGCCCGGGACTAGCTGTAACAATGAGCAGTTCTTC. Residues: CASRPGTSCNNEQFF.

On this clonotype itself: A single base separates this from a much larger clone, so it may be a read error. For the CDR3, the DNA is TGTGCCAGCCTCCAACAGGGGGCCAACGAGCAGTACTTC. It specifies CASLQQGANEQYF. The chain combines TRBV6-2 or TRBV6-3 with TRBJ2-7; TRBD1 matches 9 bases. The V gene's germline CDR1 is MNHEY and CDR2 SVGEGT. The junction had 7 bases not matched to a gene; V was cut back by 8 bases and J by 5 bases. The CDR3 loop spans 13 amino acids.

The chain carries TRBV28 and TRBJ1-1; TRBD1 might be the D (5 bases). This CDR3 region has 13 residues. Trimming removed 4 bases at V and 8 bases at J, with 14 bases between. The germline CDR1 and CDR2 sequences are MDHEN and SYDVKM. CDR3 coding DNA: TGTGCCAGCAGTTACCCGACAGCACCCGAAGCTTTCTTT. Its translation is CASSYPTAPEAFF.

The CDR3 DNA follows: TGTGCCAGCAGTTTCGGGACTAGCGGGGCCCCCTCCTACGAGCAGTACTTC. Residues: CASSFGTSGAPSYEQYF. This chain connects TRBV28 to TRBJ2-7, with 13 bases lining up with TRBD2. The V segment lost 3 bases and the J segment 0 bases; nucleotides outside the gene matches: 5. Germline lookup yields CDR1 MDHEN and CDR2 SYDVKM. The CDR3 has 17 residues.

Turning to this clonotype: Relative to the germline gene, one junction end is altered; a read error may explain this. CDR3 DNA: TGTGCCAGCAGTTTATCCAGCATGGGAGAGACCCTGTACTTC. This gives the protein CASSLSSMGETLYF. The rearrangement uses TRBV11-2 and TRBJ2-5; tentatively, D is TRBD2 (5 bases). The V gene's germline CDR1 is SGHAT and CDR2 FQNNGV. The CDR3 covers 14 residues.